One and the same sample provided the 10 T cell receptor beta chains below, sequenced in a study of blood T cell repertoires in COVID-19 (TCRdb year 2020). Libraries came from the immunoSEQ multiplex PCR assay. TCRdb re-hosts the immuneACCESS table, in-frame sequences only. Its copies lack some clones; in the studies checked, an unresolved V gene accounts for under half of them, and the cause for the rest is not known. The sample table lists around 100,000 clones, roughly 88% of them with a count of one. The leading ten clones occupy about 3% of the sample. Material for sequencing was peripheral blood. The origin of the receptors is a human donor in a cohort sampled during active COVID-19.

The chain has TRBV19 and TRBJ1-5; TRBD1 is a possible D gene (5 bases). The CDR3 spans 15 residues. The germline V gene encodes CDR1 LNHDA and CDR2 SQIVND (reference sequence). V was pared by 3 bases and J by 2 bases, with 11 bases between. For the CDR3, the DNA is TGTGCCAGTAGTATCCCAGGGCTGGGCAATCAGCCCCAGCATTTT. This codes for CASSIPGLGNQPQHF.

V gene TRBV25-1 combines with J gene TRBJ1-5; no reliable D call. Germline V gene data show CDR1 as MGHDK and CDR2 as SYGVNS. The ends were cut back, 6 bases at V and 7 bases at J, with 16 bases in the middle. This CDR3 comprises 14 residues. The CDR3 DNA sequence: TGTGCCAGCAGCGACGCGGCGGCGTCCCAGCCCCAGCATTTT. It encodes CASSDAAASQPQHF.

The CDR3 nucleotides read TGTGCCAGCAGCTTAGCCGGGGTTAATGAAAAACTGTTTTTT. Translating gives CASSLAGVNEKLFF. The chain recombines TRBV7-2 with TRBJ1-4; no reliable D call. The CDR3 runs to 14 residues. V lost 0 bases, J lost 4 bases, and 6 bases lay in between. The germline V gene has CDR1 SGHTA and CDR2 FQGNSA.

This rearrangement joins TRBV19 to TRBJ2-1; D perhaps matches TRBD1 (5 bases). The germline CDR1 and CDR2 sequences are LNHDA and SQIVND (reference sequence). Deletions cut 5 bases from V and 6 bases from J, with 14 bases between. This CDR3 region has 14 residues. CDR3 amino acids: CASSGHLGPNEQFF. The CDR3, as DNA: TGTGCCAGTAGTGGACACCTTGGGCCCAATGAGCAGTTCTTC.

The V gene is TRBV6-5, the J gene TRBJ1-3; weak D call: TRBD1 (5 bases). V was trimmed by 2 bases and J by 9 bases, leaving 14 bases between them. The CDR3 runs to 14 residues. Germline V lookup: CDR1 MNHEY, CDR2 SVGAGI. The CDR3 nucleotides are TGTGCCAGCAGTTACGCGGTGACCGGGGGCACCATATATTTT. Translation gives CASSYAVTGGTIYF.

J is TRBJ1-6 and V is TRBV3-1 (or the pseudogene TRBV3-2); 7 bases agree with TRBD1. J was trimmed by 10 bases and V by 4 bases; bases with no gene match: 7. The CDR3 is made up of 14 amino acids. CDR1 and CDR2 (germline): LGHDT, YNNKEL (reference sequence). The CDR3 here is CASSLRDRYSPLHF. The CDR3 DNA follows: TGTGCCAGCAGCCTCCGGGACAGATACTCACCCCTCCACTTT.

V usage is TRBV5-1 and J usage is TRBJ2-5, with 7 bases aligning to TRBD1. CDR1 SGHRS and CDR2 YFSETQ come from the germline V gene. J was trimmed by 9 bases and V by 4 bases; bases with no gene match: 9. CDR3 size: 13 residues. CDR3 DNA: TGCGCCAGCAGCCTCCGACAGGGCACGGCCCAGTACTTC. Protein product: CASSLRQGTAQYF. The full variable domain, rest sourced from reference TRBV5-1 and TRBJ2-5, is KAGVTQTPRYLIKTRGQQVTLSCSPISGHRSVSWYQQTPGQGLQFLFEYFSETQRNKGNFPGRFSGRQFSNSRSEMNVSTLELGDSALYLCASSLRQGTAQYFGPGTRLLVL.

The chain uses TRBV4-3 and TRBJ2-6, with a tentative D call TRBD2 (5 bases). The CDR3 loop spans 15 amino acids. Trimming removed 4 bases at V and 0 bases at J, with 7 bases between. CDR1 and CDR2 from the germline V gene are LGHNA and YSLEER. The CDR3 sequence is CASSLAGSGANVLTF. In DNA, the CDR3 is TGCGCCAGCAGCCTCGCGGGCTCTGGGGCCAACGTCCTGACTTTC.

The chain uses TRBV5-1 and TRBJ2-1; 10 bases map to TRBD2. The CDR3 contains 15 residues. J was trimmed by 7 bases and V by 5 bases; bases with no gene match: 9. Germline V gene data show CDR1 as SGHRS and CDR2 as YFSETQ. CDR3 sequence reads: CASRPGTSDDNEQFF. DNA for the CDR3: TGCGCCAGCAGACCTGGGACTAGCGATGATAATGAGCAGTTCTTC.

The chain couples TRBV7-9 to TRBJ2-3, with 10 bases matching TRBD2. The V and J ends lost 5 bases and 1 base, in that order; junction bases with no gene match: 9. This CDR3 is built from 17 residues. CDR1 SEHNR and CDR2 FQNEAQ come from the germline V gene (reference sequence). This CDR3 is CASSLDAGTSGTDTQYF. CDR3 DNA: TGTGCCAGCAGCCTCGACGCCGGGACTAGCGGCACAGATACGCAGTATTTT.